These T cell receptor beta chains were read from a single sample in a study of shared clonotypes between healthy human individuals. Here immunoSEQ multiplex PCR was the method, and the copy in TCRdb shows in-frame clones only, minus some. Of 1.5 million to 2.5 million clones listed, about 94% are singletons. The source material was naive CD8+ T cells sorted from blood. Every receptor here comes from a man between 18 and 29 years old in good health. The CDR3 runs from the conserved cysteine through the conserved F or W. A D gene is named only where the DNA matches it firmly.

D	V	J	DNA	CDR3
TRBD2	TRBV7-9	TRBJ2-5	TGTGCCAGCAGCTCCTCCCCTGGGGCTAGCGGGGGGAAAGAGACCCAGTACTTC	CASSSSPGASGGKETQYF
TRBD2	TRBV4-3	TRBJ2-1	TGCGCCAGCAGCCAAGTACTAGCGGACCACAATGAGCAGTTCTTC	CASSQVLADHNEQFF
TRBD2	TRBV27	TRBJ2-5	TGTGCCAGCAGCCGGGGAGGGGAGACCCAGTACTTC	CASSRGGETQYF
NA	TRBV14	TRBJ2-1	TGTGCCAGCAGCCAAGATCTGGGATCCTACAATGAGCAGTTCTTC	CASSQDLGSYNEQFF
NA	TRBV29-1	TRBJ2-7	TGCAGCGTTGATATAGGGCTCGAGCAGTACTTC	CSVDIGLEQYF
TRBD1	TRBV6-1	TRBJ2-5	TGTGCCAGCAGTGACCTGACCGGGACAGGGGTTGTTGAGACCCAGTACTTC	CASSDLTGTGVVETQYF
NA	TRBV9	TRBJ2-1	TGTGCCAGCAGCGTAGAGCCTAGCCCCAATGAGCAGTTCTTC	CASSVEPSPNEQFF
TRBD1	TRBV5-4	TRBJ1-1	TGTGCCAGCAGCTTGGGGGGACAGGGGGCGTACACTGAAGCTTTCTTT	CASSLGGQGAYTEAFF
TRBD2	TRBV19	TRBJ2-5	TGTGCCAGTAGAGCCTCCAGGACTAGCGGGGGGGCCGGGACCCAGTACTTC	CASRASRTSGGAGTQYF
TRBD2	TRBV6-1	TRBJ2-7	TGTGCCAGCAGCCAAGCGGGAGGGCTACCCTACGAGCAGTACTTC	CASSQAGGLPYEQYF
NA	TRBV4-1	TRBJ1-2	TGCGCCAGCAGCCACGGACGGAACTATGGCTACACCTTC	CASSHGRNYGYTF
NA	TRBV5-4	TRBJ2-4	TGTGCCAGCAGCTCACTGGGAGAGGAGAACATTCAGTACTTC	CASSSLGEENIQYF
NA	TRBV25-1	TRBJ2-7	TGTGCCAGCAGTAACGAATTTGATCGGCCCTACGAGCAGTACTTC	CASSNEFDRPYEQYF
TRBD2	TRBV10-3	TRBJ2-5	TGTGCCATCAGTGAGCGGGGGGTGGGAGAGACCCAGTACTTC	CAISERGVGETQYF
NA	TRBV11-2	TRBJ2-5	TGTGCCAGCAGGCTTAGGTCAGAGACCCAGTACTTC	CASRLRSETQYF
NA	TRBV7-2	TRBJ2-7	TGTGCCAGCAGCTTATTCAAGGATGATCGCGAGCAGTACTTC	CASSLFKDDREQYF
TRBD1	TRBV5-1	TRBJ2-7	TGCGCCAGCAGCCCTCGGACAGGGGGGAACGAGCAGTACTTC	CASSPRTGGNEQYF
TRBD2	TRBV14	TRBJ2-7	TGTGCCAGCAGCCAACACCGGGTCAGCGGGAGTTCATCCTACGAGCAGTACTTC	CASSQHRVSGSSSYEQYF
TRBD2	TRBV4-3	TRBJ2-7	TGCGCCAGCAGCGCGGGACTAGCCGACTACGAGCAGTACTTC	CASSAGLADYEQYF
NA	TRBV18	TRBJ2-7	TGTGCCAGCTCACCACGTGACGGTCTCCCTTACGAGCAGTACTTC	CASSPRDGLPYEQYF
NA	TRBV6-5	TRBJ2-7	TGTGCCAGCAGTTACGGGGGTCCCTACGAGCAGTACTTC	CASSYGGPYEQYF
NA	TRBV28	TRBJ2-3	TGTGCCAGCAGTTCTGTGGACGGGACGGGACCAGATACGCAGTATTTT	CASSSVDGTGPDTQYF
NA	TRBV10-3	TRBJ1-6	TGTGCCATCAGTGAGCCGGGGGAGATGGGTCCCCTCCACTTT	CAISEPGEMGPLHF
NA	TRBV4-1	TRBJ2-7	TGCGCCAGCAAGGGAGGAGTGGCAGGGGAGCAGTACTTC	CASKGGVAGEQYF
TRBD2	TRBV9	TRBJ2-3	TGTGCCAGCAGCGTAGCTACACTAGCGGGAGGAGATACGCAGTATTTT	CASSVATLAGGDTQYF
NA	TRBV7-3	TRBJ2-3	TGTGCCAGCAGCTTATACCCGGGCTTCACAGATACGCAGTATTTT	CASSLYPGFTDTQYF
NA	TRBV6-5	TRBJ2-1	TGTGCCAGCAGCAAAGACAGGGAGGGGTACAATGAGCAGTTCTTC	CASSKDREGYNEQFF
TRBD2	TRBV27	TRBJ2-1	TGTGCCAGCACCCCCCTTGGACTAGCCTCCTACAATGAGCAGTTCTTC	CASTPLGLASYNEQFF
NA	TRBV14	TRBJ1-2	TGTGCCAGCAGCCCCTTCTTTAACTATGGCTACACCTTC	CASSPFFNYGYTF